This T cell receptor beta chain was sequenced during a study of tumor-infiltrating lymphocytes in primary liver carcinoma (TCRdb year 2017). Looking at the study overall: Of the five patients (three men and two women, aged 30 to 69 years), four had hepatocellular carcinoma and one had combined HCC and intrahepatic cholangiocarcinoma. The tumors of the five patients were staged as T1-T3 N0M0, with maximum diameters ranging from roughly 4 to 10 cm. Each sample produced about 3.5 to 8 million productive TCRbeta reads, and read depth showed no significant difference between tissue types. The study combined TCRbeta repertoire sequencing, expression microarrays and whole-exome sequencing across five regions of each liver tumor, with adjacent normal tissue and blood. A total of some 35 specimens from 5 patients went through TCRbeta repertoire sequencing, namely 25 tumor regions, 5 adjacent noncancerous liver tissues and 5 peripheral blood samples. Agilent mRNA microarray profiling was performed on the 25 tumor region samples to relate TCRbeta repertoire diversity to the local molecular phenotype. High reproducibility was observed for the technical replicate repertoires, with mean shared-clone rates approximately 0.9 and correlation coefficients above 0.98. Results and caveats for the whole study, not just this receptor: Bulk unsorted samples precluded comparing CD4+ and CD8+ T cell repertoires. Only roughly 8-25% of top clones appeared in all five regions of a tumor, which suggests that tumor-infiltrating T cells are spatially heterogeneous. Because sequencing covered only the TCR beta chain and unpaired alpha chains were not captured, true repertoire diversity is likely underestimated. The top 250 clones accounted for a significantly greater share of the repertoire in tumors than in blood (p = 0.039). The study included only five patients, and the authors note findings should be validated in a larger study. Repertoire overlap was higher between tumor regions (mean around 35%) than tumor-adjacent (17%) or tumor-blood (approximately 14%) pairs, consistent with antigen-driven expansion.

Without any cell sorting, total RNA and DNA were co-extracted from about 20-30 mg of bulk tissue using the AllPrep DNA/RNA mini kit. Between late 2015 and March 2016, 4 to 6 patients in China with histopathologically diagnosed primary liver carcinoma had surgical resection. Patients had chronic HBV infection and were treatment-naive at sampling. Each tumor was sampled at five spatially separated regions: the tumor centre plus the superior, inferior, left-lateral and right-lateral poles. Histology showed that every tumor sample contained more than 80% viable tumor cells. Each fresh piece of tumor and adjacent tissue was cut in two, with one half stored in RNAlater at -80 degrees C and the other half sent for histology. Using a constant-region primer and ProtoScript II reverse transcriptase, TCRbeta-specific cDNA was reverse-transcribed from 500 ng total RNA. Construction of the TCRbeta libraries relied on three nested rounds of multiplex PCR, following a slightly modified ARM-PCR procedure. Each of the first two PCR rounds ran for about 10 cycles using multiplex TRBV1-TRBV30 forward primers together with a Cbeta reverse primer. Sample barcodes and Illumina adapters were added in a final 25-cycle PCR using Deep VentR polymerase. Before sequencing, amplicons of 200-500 bp were purified from gel using a QIAquick gel extraction kit. TCRbeta amplicons were sequenced on an Illumina HiSeq 2500 with 250-bp paired-end reads. The original methods were these. Quality trimming of reads was performed with Trimmomatic v0.33, and paired reads were merged with FLASH v1.2.11 so that full CDR3 sequences could be recovered. V, D and J germline segments were assigned to the rearranged TCRbeta sequences by MiGEC v1.2.1b. Clonotype statistics, along with Shannon-Wiener diversity indices, were calculated using VDJtools v1.0.0. To reduce sampling bias, subsequent analyses other than the diversity analysis used only the 250 most abundant clonotypes in each sample. Clones were called with MiXCR by TCRdb after fastp trimmed the public reads at Q25, and only in-frame beta chains were retained. Each entry merges the rows of one CDR3 protein and shows their most common DNA and genes. TCRdb's processing, not the authors' own work, is the source of the V and J calls. The sample includes about 64,000 distinct CDR3 sequences, with about 71% observed a single time. The ten most abundant clones make up approximately 37% of the sample.

Turning to this clonotype: Its antigen is not yet known. Base qualities are not provided; no much larger clone lies one nucleotide away.

Inclusive of the bounding cysteine and phenylalanine, the CDR3 is 18 residues long. Left in the record is the CDR3 DNA by itself, 54 bases read in frame from the first base. As encoded in the germline V gene, CDR1 is SGHRS while CDR2 is YFSETQ. V drops 10 bases and J drops 1 base, leaving 30 bases in between. Material: liver tumor tissue from sampling region 4. The cell subset or site label, as the study defines it: tumor region T4, right-lateral pole. The chain links TRBV5-1 with TRBJ2-7; the best D guess is TRBD1, with 7 bases matching. The sequence derives from a man aged 35 to 55 with primary liver carcinoma and hepatitis B virus infection. The CDR3 protein is CAASLVGGGAGQSYEQYF. The DNA is as follows: TGCGCCGCCAGCTTGGTTGGCGGTGGCGCGGGACAGTCCTACGAGCAGTACTTC.